Each of the 31 T cell receptor beta chains below was sequenced from the same sample in a study of cytomegalovirus exposure and HLA in healthy donors. The protocol was immunoSEQ multiplex PCR, while the TCRdb copy is restricted to in-frame clones and leaves out a portion. The profile shows over 200,000 clones, around 78% of them singletons. Sample: PBMCs. Receptor source: a woman under 30 in good health and CMV-seronegative.

This clone came up once. The chain recombines TRBV2 with TRBJ2-1, with D possibly being TRBD2 (5 bases). The length of the CDR3 is 14 residues. Trimming cost V 3 bases and J 5 bases, with 11 bases left between them. CDR1 is SNHLY, CDR2 FYNNEI, per germline. The DNA for the CDR3 is TGTGCCAGCAGTGAGGCTCGGGGAAACAATGAGCAGTTCTTC. Its translation is CASSEARGNNEQFF.

The rearrangement uses TRBV25-1 and TRBJ2-2; D gene ambiguous. This CDR3 spans 11 amino acids. The germline gives CDR1 MGHDK, CDR2 SYGVNS. The V and J ends lost 5 bases and 8 bases respectively, with 6 bases between them. CDR3 in DNA: TGTGCCAGCAGTTATGAAGGGGAGCTGTTTTTT. Translating it yields CASSYEGELFF. Complete variable domain (other parts from reference TRBV25-1 and TRBJ2-2): EADIYQTPRYLVIGTGKKITLECSQTMGHDKMYWYQQDPGMELHLIHYSYGVNSTEKGDLSSESTVSRIRTEHFPLTLESARPSHTSQYLCASSYEGELFFGEGSRLTVL.

The chain uses TRBV6-1 and TRBJ1-3, with D possibly TRBD1 on 5 matching bases. This CDR3 spans 15 amino acids. Per germline, CDR1 MNHNS and CDR2 SASEGT. The V and J ends lost 0 bases and 7 bases respectively, with 13 bases between them. As DNA, the CDR3 is TGTGCCAGCAGTGAAGCGCCACAGGAAAGGAACACCATATATTTT. Encoded protein: CASSEAPQERNTIYF.

The rearrangement joins TRBV15 to TRBJ1-5, with no clear D. The V gene's germline CDR1 is LNHNV and CDR2 YYDKDF (reference sequence). The CDR3 length is 15 residues. Deletions cut 0 bases from V and 6 bases from J, with 12 bases between. CDR3 sequence reads: CATSRDRVAGQPQHF. In nucleotides, the CDR3 is TGTGCCACCAGCAGAGATCGAGTCGCGGGTCAGCCCCAGCATTTT.

This sequence joins TRBV5-6 and TRBJ2-5, with 12 bases matching TRBD2. Germline V gene sequence: CDR1 SGHDT, CDR2 YYEEEE. The CDR3 has 16 residues. V dropped 3 bases and J dropped 5; count of bases not matched to a gene: 8. The CDR3 loop reads CASSSQTSGRYETQYF. The CDR3 DNA is TGTGCCAGCAGCTCACAGACTAGCGGGAGATACGAGACCCAGTACTTC.

CDR3 DNA: TGTGCCAGCAGCGCGAACCAGAACACTGAAGCTTTCTTT. It specifies CASSANQNTEAFF. The rearrangement links TRBV9 to TRBJ1-1; D is ambiguous. Trimming took off 3 bases at V and 1 base at J, with 7 bases between the two ends. Germline V gene lookup returns CDR1 SGDLS and CDR2 YYNGEE. CDR3 size: 13 residues.

J is TRBJ2-7 and V is TRBV27; no clear D. CDR3 size: 16 residues. V was shortened by 2 bases and J by 9 bases, with 23 bases between the two germline ends. Germline assignment: CDR1 MNHEY and CDR2 SMNVEV (reference sequence). The CDR3 DNA follows: TGTGCCAGCAGTTTAAAGGCGGCAGGTGTAGAGGCTGGGCAGTACTTC. This encodes CASSLKAAGVEAGQYF.

The rearrangement joins TRBV6-4 to TRBJ1-2, with D tentatively TRBD1 (5 bases). The V end was cut by 8 bases, the J end by 8 bases, with 12 bases between. Germline values: CDR1 MRHNA, CDR2 SNTAGT. This CDR3 comprises 11 residues. DNA of the CDR3: TGTGCCAGCCGGGTGGGACCCGGCTACACCTTC. Encoded protein: CASRVGPGYTF.

The rearrangement links TRBV28 to TRBJ1-5, with D unresolved. The CDR3 runs 14 residues. Germline CDR1 is MDHEN and CDR2 is SYDVKM. Trimming shortened V by 3 bases and J by 2 bases, and 8 bases separated the two germline ends. The CDR3 nucleotides read TGTGCCAGCAGTTTCGCACATGGCAATCAGCCCCAGCATTTT. Residues: CASSFAHGNQPQHF.

This clone has just one count. J is TRBJ2-5 and V is TRBV5-5; perhaps TRBD1 as D (6 bases). This CDR3 has 16 residues. Germline CDR1 is SGHKS and CDR2 is YYEKEE (reference sequence). Between the trimmed V and J ends, which lost 4 bases and 5 bases, there was a span of 21 bases. The CDR3 DNA is TGTGCCAGCAGCAGAGAAGGACAGCTAACAAGGGAGACCCAGTACTTC. Amino acids: CASSREGQLTRETQYF.

V usage is TRBV19 and J usage is TRBJ1-4, with a weak D call TRBD1 (6 bases). The CDR3 spans 13 residues. V shed 10 bases and J shed 6 bases, with 15 bases lying between them. CDR1 and CDR2 (germline): LNHDA, SQIVND (reference sequence). The CDR3 DNA sequence: TGTGCCACCCAAGGCAGGGGCGATGAAAAACTGTTTTTT. This encodes CATQGRGDEKLFF.

This clone has only one observation. The chain has TRBV2 and TRBJ2-5; 8 nucleotides align to TRBD1. The CDR3 is made up of 13 amino acids. In germline, CDR1 is SNHLY, CDR2 FYNNEI. The J segment lost 2 bases and the V segment lost 8 bases, leaving 4 bases of the junction unmatched. The CDR3 is CASRRDRQETQYF. As DNA, the CDR3 is TGTGCCAGCCGCCGGGACAGGCAAGAGACCCAGTACTTC.

The rearrangement uses TRBV28 and TRBJ1-1; D is uncertain. Germline V lookup: CDR1 MDHEN, CDR2 SYDVKM. Trimming took 3 bases from V and 4 from J, leaving 12 bases between them. This CDR3 has 14 residues. The CDR3 sequence: CASSFRQDGTEAFF. The DNA for the CDR3 is TGTGCCAGCAGTTTCCGGCAGGATGGCACTGAAGCTTTCTTT.

The chain uses TRBV5-1 and TRBJ1-1, with D perhaps matching TRBD1 (5 bases). V gave up 3 bases and J gave up 4 bases, with 16 bases separating them. Per the germline V gene, CDR1 is SGHRS and CDR2 is YFSETQ. This CDR3 region has 15 residues. This chain's CDR3 is CASSYGLRGGTEAFF. In DNA, the CDR3 is TGCGCCAGCAGCTATGGGTTAAGGGGAGGCACTGAAGCTTTCTTT.

This chain links TRBV11-1 with TRBJ2-7; the D gene could be TRBD1 or TRBD2 (6 bases each). CDR1 SGHAT and CDR2 FQDESV come from the germline V gene (reference sequence). The CDR3 has 16 amino acids. The V end was cut by 4 bases, the J end by 1 base, with 17 bases between. The CDR3 loop is CASSYDLGGPSYEQYF. The CDR3 DNA reads TGTGCCAGCAGCTACGACCTCGGGGGCCCTTCCTACGAGCAGTACTTC.

In nucleotides, the CDR3 is TGTGCCAGTAACCCCTGGGCAGGACCCCATCAGCCCCAGCATTTT. Translation: CASNPWAGPHQPQHF. V usage is TRBV19 and J usage is TRBJ1-5; D ambiguous. CDR1 is LNHDA, CDR2 SQIVND, per germline (reference sequence). The CDR3 extends over 15 amino acids. Trimming removed 7 bases from V and 5 bases from J, with 18 bases in between.

This chain links TRBV6-5 with TRBJ1-4; D is possibly TRBD1 (5 bases). With 2 bases removed from V and 3 bases from J, the gap between germline ends came to 10 bases. Germline V gives CDR1 MNHEY, CDR2 SVGAGI. The CDR3 runs 15 residues. The DNA for the CDR3 is TGTGCCAGCAGTTACGGTACCAGGGCTAATGAAAAACTGTTTTTT. Protein product: CASSYGTRANEKLFF.

The V and J genes are TRBV28 and TRBJ2-7, with 7 bases fitting TRBD1. V lost 2 bases, J lost 6 bases, and 7 bases stayed unmatched. CDR3 length: 14 amino acids. Per the germline V gene, CDR1 is MDHEN and CDR2 is SYDVKM. Written as DNA, the CDR3 is TGTGCCAGCAGTTTAATTGGCAGGGGGTTCGAGCAGTACTTC. Translated: CASSLIGRGFEQYF. The variable domain in full, with the rest retrieved from reference TRBV28 and TRBJ2-7, is DVKVTQSSRYLVKRTGEKVFLECVQDMDHENMFWYRQDPGLGLRLIYFSYDVKMKEKGDIPEGYSVSREKKERFSLILESASTNQTSMYLCASSLIGRGFEQYFGPGTRLTVT.

V usage is TRBV6-6 and J usage is TRBJ1-5, with D perhaps matching TRBD1 (5 bases). The V end lost 4 bases, the J end lost 0 bases, and 13 bases lay between the germline ends. Germline CDR1 MNHNY, CDR2 SVGAGI (reference sequence). The CDR3 contains 16 residues. DNA of the CDR3: TGTGCCAGCAGTTTCGGGGCAGGGTATAGCAATCAGCCCCAGCATTTT. Residues: CASSFGAGYSNQPQHF.

The V call is TRBV6-5, the J call TRBJ2-2; TRBD1 is a possible D gene (5 bases). CDR3 length: 13 residues. Trimming pared 6 bases from V and 4 bases from J, leaving 9 bases between. Germline V gives CDR1 MNHEY, CDR2 SVGAGI. CDR3 region: CASRRGSTGELFF. CDR3 bases: TGTGCCAGCAGAAGGGGCAGCACCGGGGAGCTGTTTTTT.

This clone was observed a single time. J is TRBJ2-7 and V is TRBV9; TRBD2 matches 14 bases. V lost 3 bases and J lost 3; bases outside the gene matches: 5. This CDR3 has 16 residues. The germline CDR1 and CDR2 sequences are SGDLS and YYNGEE. CDR3 DNA sequence: TGTGCCAGCAGCGGCGGGACTAGCGGGAGTTTCTACGAGCAGTACTTC. This encodes CASSGGTSGSFYEQYF.

CDR3: CSVFRVDTSNQPQHF. The DNA of the CDR3 is TGCAGCGTTTTCCGGGTGGACACTAGCAATCAGCCCCAGCATTTT. The rearrangement uses TRBV29-1 and TRBJ1-5; maybe TRBD1 (5 bases). This CDR3 has 15 residues. Germline CDR1 and CDR2: SQVTM and ANQGSEA. V was shortened by 5 bases and J by 0 bases, with 14 bases between the two germline ends.

The rearrangement uses TRBV7-8 and TRBJ2-3, with 8 bases lining up with TRBD2. CDR1 is SGHVS, CDR2 FQNEAQ, per germline. After removal of 5 bases from V and 4 bases from J, the junction contained 5 bases not matched to a gene. The CDR3 sequence is 14 residues long. The CDR3 DNA follows: TGTGCCAGCAGCAGCGGGAGTTGGGCAGATACGCAGTATTTT. Translating it yields CASSSGSWADTQYF.

The genes are TRBV25-1 and TRBJ2-1, with TRBD2 as a possible D gene (5 bases). The germline CDR1 and CDR2 sequences are MGHDK and SYGVNS. V gave up 3 bases and J gave up 0 bases, with 18 bases separating them. CDR3 length equals 18 residues. CDR3 DNA: TGTGCCAGCAGTGAGAACCCCCTCCAGCGGAGCTCCTACAATGAGCAGTTCTTC. It encodes CASSENPLQRSSYNEQFF.

This clone was seen a single time. The rearrangement joins TRBV29-1 to TRBJ1-2; tentatively, D is TRBD1 (6 bases). The CDR3 consists of 14 residues. CDR1 and CDR2 (germline): SQVTM, ANQGSEA. Trimming took off 4 bases at V and 4 bases at J, with 16 bases between the two ends. The CDR3 sequence is CSVVVQGLGYGYTF. CDR3 coding DNA: TGCAGCGTTGTGGTACAGGGTCTCGGCTATGGCTACACCTTC. The whole variable domain, filled in from reference TRBV29-1 and TRBJ1-2, reads SAVISQKPSRDICQRGTSLTIQCQVDSQVTMMFWYRQQPGQSLTLIATANQGSEATYESGFVIDKFPISRPNLTFSTLTVSNMSPEDSSIYLCSVVVQGLGYGYTFGSGTRLTVV.

The chain couples TRBV13 to TRBJ2-3; 7 bases match TRBD2. V gave up 5 bases and J gave up 1 base; unmatched junction bases: 6. CDR3 length equals 15 residues. Looked up from germline, CDR1 is PRHDT and CDR2 is FYEKMQ (reference sequence). The CDR3 DNA reads as TGTGCCAGCAGCACCAGACTAGCCGGCACAGATACGCAGTATTTT. Residues: CASSTRLAGTDTQYF. The variable domain in full, with the rest retrieved from reference TRBV13 and TRBJ2-3, is AAGVIQSPRHLIKEKRETATLKCYPIPRHDTVYWYQQGPGQDPQFLISFYEKMQSDKGSIPDRFSAQQFSDYHSELNMSSLELGDSALYFCASSTRLAGTDTQYFGPGTRLTVL.

The chain joins TRBV6-5 to TRBJ1-1; perhaps TRBD1 as D (6 bases). Trimming left V 0 bases short and J 7 bases short, with 15 bases between. The CDR3 is 15 residues long. In germline, CDR1 is MNHEY, CDR2 SVGAGI. CDR3: CASSYSGGTQSEAFF. The CDR3 coding sequence is TGTGCCAGCAGTTACTCAGGGGGAACCCAAAGTGAAGCTTTCTTT.

The chain couples TRBV4-1 to TRBJ2-1; 11 bases are a match to TRBD2. Looked up from germline, CDR1 is MGHRA and CDR2 is YSYEKL. The CDR3 covers 16 residues. Trimming at V came to 1 base and at J to 6 bases, leaving 5 bases not matched to a gene. The CDR3 spells CASSQAPSGGPNEQFF. The CDR3 DNA follows: TGCGCCAGCAGCCAAGCGCCTAGCGGGGGGCCCAATGAGCAGTTCTTC.

The gene calls are TRBV28 and TRBJ1-5; no clear D. The CDR3 is made up of 14 amino acids. The V end lost 2 bases, the J end lost 3 bases, and 8 bases lay between the germline ends. Germline-derived CDR1 and CDR2 are MDHEN and SYDVKM. The CDR3 spells CASSLGGINQPQHF. DNA for the CDR3: TGTGCCAGCAGTTTAGGAGGGATCAATCAGCCCCAGCATTTT.

The chain combines TRBV5-6 with TRBJ2-5; TRBD2 is a possible D gene (8 bases). Per the germline V gene, CDR1 is SGHDT and CDR2 is YYEEEE. The CDR3 has 16 amino acids. V shed 4 bases and J shed 4 bases, with 20 bases lying between them. The CDR3 nucleotides are TGTGCCAGCAGCCGGGAGGGGCAGGGGGAGCGAGAGACCCAGTACTTC. Amino acid sequence: CASSREGQGERETQYF.

In this sample, this clone turned up once. The rearrangement uses TRBV28 and TRBJ2-7; TRBD1 matches at 10 bases. J lost 5 bases, V lost 7 bases, and 11 bases had no gene match. There are 15 residues in the CDR3. Germline V lookup: CDR1 MDHEN, CDR2 SYDVKM. CDR3 in amino acids: CASTLPGTGAHEQYF. Written as DNA, the CDR3 is TGTGCCAGCACTCTCCCCGGGACAGGGGCCCACGAGCAGTACTTC.